The next 5 T cell receptor beta chains were all read from a single sample in a study of OX40 agonist ivuxolimab in advanced cancers. Method: immunoSEQ multiplex PCR; TCRdb's copy keeps in-frame clones and lacks some. Here the sample spans about 37,000 clones, around 85% being singletons. The material sequenced was CD4+ or CD8+ T cells sorted from blood, taken in a trial of the OX40 agonist ivuxolimab. The receptors originated from an adult with an advanced solid tumor such as melanoma, head and neck, liver or kidney cancer.

The V call is TRBV7-3, the J call TRBJ2-2; D call uncertain. The V gene lost 5 bases and the J gene lost 4 bases, with 8 bases spanning the gap. The CDR3 contains 13 residues. CDR1 and CDR2 from the germline V gene are SGHTA and FQGTGA. The CDR3 loop is CASSRSGTGELFF. CDR3 nucleotides: TGTGCCAGCAGCCGTTCGGGCACCGGGGAGCTGTTTTTT.

The rearrangement uses TRBV18 and TRBJ1-1; D is perhaps TRBD1 (5 bases). Germline V gives CDR1 KGHSH, CDR2 LQKENI. The CDR3 consists of 15 residues. Between the trimmed V and J ends, which lost 1 base and 5 bases, there was a span of 14 bases. CDR3 in DNA: TGTGCCAGCTCACCACAGGCAGGGCAGGATACTGAAGCTTTCTTT. This translates into CASSPQAGQDTEAFF.

This clone has more than one count but fewer than ten. The chain is built from TRBV5-1 and TRBJ1-3; TRBD1 might be the D (6 bases). The CDR3 is 15 residues long. In germline, CDR1 is SGHRS, CDR2 YFSETQ. Trimming removed 0 bases at V and 2 bases at J, with 9 bases between. CDR3 DNA sequence: TGCGCCAGCAGCTTGGGAGGGGGGACTGGAAACACCATATATTTT. This sequence encodes CASSLGGGTGNTIYF.

This clone was detected a few times. The chain has TRBV2 and TRBJ2-7; D perhaps matches TRBD1 (6 bases). The V end lost 6 bases, the J end lost 0 bases, and 15 bases lay between the germline ends. This CDR3 region has 15 residues. Germline CDR1 SNHLY, CDR2 FYNNEI. CDR3 residues: CASRADRSSSYEQYF. CDR3 coding DNA: TGTGCCAGCAGAGCCGACAGGTCCAGCTCCTACGAGCAGTACTTC.

This chain connects TRBV4-1 to TRBJ2-7; D is perhaps TRBD1 or TRBD2 (5 bases each). Trimming removed 2 bases at V and 1 base at J, with 9 bases between. The CDR3 runs 14 residues. The germline gives CDR1 MGHRA, CDR2 YSYEKL. This chain's CDR3 is CASSQPGSSYEQYF. Here the CDR3 DNA reads TGCGCCAGCAGCCAACCAGGGAGTTCCTACGAGCAGTACTTC.